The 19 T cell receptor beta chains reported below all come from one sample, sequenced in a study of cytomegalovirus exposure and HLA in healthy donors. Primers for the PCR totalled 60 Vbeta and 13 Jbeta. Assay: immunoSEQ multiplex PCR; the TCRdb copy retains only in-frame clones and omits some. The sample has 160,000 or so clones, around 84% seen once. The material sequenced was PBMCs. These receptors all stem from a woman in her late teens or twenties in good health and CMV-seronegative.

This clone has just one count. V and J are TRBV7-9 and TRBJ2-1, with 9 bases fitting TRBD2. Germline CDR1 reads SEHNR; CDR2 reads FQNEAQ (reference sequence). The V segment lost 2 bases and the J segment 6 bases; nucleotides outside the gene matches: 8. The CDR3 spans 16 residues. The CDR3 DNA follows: TGTGCCAGCAGCTTAAGCGGGAGGACCGTAGCCAATGAGCAGTTCTTC. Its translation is CASSLSGRTVANEQFF.

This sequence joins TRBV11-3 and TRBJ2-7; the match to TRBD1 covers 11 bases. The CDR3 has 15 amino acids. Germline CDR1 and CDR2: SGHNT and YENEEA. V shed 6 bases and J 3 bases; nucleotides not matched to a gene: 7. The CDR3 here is CASSFRTGGVYEQYF. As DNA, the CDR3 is TGTGCCAGCAGTTTCCGGACAGGGGGCGTCTACGAGCAGTACTTC. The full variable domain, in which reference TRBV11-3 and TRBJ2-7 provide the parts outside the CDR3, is EAGVVQSPRYKIIEKKQPVAFWCNPISGHNTLYWYLQNLGQGPELLIRYENEEAVDDSQLPKDRFSAERLKGVDSTLKIQPAELGDSAVYLCASSFRTGGVYEQYFGPGTRLTVT.

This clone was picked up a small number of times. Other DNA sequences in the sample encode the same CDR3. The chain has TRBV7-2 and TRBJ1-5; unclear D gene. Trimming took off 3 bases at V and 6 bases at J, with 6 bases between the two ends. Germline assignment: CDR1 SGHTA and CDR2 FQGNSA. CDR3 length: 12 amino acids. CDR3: CASSFPSQPQHF. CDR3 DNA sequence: TGTGCCAGCAGCTTTCCGAGTCAGCCCCAGCATTTT.

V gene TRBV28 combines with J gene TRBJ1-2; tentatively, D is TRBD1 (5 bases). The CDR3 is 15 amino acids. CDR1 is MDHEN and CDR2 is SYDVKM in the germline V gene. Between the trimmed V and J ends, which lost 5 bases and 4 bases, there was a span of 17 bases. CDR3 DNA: TGTGCCAGCAGTACCACCCCAGGGAATATCTATGGCTACACCTTC. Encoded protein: CASSTTPGNIYGYTF.

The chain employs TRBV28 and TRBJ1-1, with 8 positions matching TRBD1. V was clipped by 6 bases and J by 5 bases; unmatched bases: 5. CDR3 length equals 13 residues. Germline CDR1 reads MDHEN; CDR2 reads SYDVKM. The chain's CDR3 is CASRRQGLTEAFF. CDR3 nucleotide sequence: TGTGCCAGCAGACGACAGGGGTTAACTGAAGCTTTCTTT.

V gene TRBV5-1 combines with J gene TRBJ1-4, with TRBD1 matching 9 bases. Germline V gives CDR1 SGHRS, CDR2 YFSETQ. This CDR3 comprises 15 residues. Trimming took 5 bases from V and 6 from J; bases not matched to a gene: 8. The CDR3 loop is CASRDRGQGYEKLFF. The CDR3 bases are TGCGCCAGCAGGGACCGGGGACAGGGTTATGAAAAACTGTTTTTT.

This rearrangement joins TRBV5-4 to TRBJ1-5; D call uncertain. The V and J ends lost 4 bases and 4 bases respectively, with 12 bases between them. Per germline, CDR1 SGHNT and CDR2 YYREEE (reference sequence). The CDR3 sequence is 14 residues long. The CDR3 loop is CASSVDPGNQPQHF. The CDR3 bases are TGTGCCAGCAGCGTCGACCCGGGGAATCAGCCCCAGCATTTT.

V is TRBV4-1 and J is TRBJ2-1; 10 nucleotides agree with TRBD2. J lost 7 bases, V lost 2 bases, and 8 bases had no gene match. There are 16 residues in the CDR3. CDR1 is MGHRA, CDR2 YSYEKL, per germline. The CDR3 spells CASSQLGLALRNEQFF. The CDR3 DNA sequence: TGCGCCAGCAGCCAACTGGGACTAGCGTTAAGGAATGAGCAGTTCTTC.

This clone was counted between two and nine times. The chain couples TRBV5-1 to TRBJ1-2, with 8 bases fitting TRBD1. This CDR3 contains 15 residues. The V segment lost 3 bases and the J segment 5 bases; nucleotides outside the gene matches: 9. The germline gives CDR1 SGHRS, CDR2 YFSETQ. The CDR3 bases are TGCGCCAGCAGCTCGACAGGGGCCCGCACGTATGGCTACACCTTC. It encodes CASSSTGARTYGYTF.

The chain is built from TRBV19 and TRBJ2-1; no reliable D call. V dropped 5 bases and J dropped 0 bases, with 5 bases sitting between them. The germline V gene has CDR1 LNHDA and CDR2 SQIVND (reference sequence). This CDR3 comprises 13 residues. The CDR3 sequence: CASSPHSYNEQFF. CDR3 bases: TGTGCCAGTAGTCCCCACTCCTACAATGAGCAGTTCTTC.

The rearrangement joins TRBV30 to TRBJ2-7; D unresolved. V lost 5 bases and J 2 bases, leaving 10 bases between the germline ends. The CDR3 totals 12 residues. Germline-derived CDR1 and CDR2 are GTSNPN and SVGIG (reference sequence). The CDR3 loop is CAWGRNTYEQYF. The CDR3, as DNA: TGTGCCTGGGGTAGAAATACCTACGAGCAGTACTTC.

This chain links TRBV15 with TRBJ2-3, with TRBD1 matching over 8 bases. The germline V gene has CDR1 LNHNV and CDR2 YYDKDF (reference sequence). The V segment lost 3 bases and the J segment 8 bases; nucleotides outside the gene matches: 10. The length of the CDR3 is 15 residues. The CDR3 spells CATSSQDRVLGTQYF. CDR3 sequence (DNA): TGTGCCACCAGCAGCCAGGACAGGGTGTTGGGTACGCAGTATTTT.

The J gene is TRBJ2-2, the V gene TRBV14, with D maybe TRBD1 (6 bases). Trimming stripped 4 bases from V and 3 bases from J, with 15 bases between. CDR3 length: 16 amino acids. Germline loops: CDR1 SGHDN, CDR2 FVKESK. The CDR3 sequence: CASSPSGTSDTGELFF. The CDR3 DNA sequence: TGTGCCAGCAGCCCGTCAGGGACATCCGACACCGGGGAGCTGTTTTTT.

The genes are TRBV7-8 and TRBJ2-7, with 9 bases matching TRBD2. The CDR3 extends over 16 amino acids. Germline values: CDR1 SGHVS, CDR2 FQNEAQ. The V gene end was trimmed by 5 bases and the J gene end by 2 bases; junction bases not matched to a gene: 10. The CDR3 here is CASSKTRLADPYEQYF. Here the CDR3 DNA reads TGTGCCAGCAGCAAGACCCGACTAGCGGATCCCTACGAGCAGTACTTC.

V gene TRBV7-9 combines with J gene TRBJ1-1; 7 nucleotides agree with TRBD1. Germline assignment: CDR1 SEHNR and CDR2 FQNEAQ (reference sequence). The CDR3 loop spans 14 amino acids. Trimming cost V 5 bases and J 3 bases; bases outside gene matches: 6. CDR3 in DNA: TGTGCCAGCAGCCATGGGACAGATTACACTGAAGCTTTCTTT. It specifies CASSHGTDYTEAFF.

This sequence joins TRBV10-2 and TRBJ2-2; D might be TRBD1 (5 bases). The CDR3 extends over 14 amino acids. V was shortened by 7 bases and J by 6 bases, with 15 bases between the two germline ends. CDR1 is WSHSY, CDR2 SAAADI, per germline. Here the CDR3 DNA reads TGCGCCAGCACTAGGGGTTTAGTGTCCGGGGAGCTGTTTTTT. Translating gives CASTRGLVSGELFF.

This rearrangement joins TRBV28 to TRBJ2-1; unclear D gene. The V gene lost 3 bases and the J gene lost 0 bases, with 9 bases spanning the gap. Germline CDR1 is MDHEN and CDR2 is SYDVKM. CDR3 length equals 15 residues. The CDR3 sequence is CASSFRQSSYNEQFF. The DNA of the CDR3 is TGTGCCAGCAGTTTCAGGCAGAGCTCCTACAATGAGCAGTTCTTC.

The CDR3 loop reads CASSKARADQETQYF. The CDR3, as DNA: TGTGCCAGCAGCAAAGCGCGGGCAGATCAAGAGACCCAGTACTTC. The genes are TRBV21-1 and TRBJ2-5; TRBD2, the table's D call, lacks a check against the DNA. TRBV21-1 is flagged as a pseudogene. The CDR3 is 15 residues long.

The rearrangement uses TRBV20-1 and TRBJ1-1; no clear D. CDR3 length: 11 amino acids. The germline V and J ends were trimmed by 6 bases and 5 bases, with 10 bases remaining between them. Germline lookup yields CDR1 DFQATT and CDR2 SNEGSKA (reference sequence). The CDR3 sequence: CSAPPGTEAFF. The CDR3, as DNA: TGCAGTGCCCCCCCGGGGACTGAAGCTTTCTTT.